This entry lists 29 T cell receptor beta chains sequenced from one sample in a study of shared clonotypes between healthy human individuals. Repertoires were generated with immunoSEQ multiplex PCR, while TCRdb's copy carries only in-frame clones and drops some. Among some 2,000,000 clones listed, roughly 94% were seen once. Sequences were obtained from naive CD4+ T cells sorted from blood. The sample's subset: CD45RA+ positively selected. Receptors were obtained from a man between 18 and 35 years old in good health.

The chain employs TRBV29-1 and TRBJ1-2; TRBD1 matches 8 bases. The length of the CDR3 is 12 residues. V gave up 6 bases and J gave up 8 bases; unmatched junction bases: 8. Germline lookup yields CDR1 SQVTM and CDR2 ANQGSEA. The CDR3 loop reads CSVGRQGTGYTF. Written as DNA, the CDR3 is TGCAGCGTCGGGAGACAGGGGACCGGCTACACCTTC. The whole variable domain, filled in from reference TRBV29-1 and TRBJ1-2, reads SAVISQKPSRDICQRGTSLTIQCQVDSQVTMMFWYRQQPGQSLTLIATANQGSEATYESGFVIDKFPISRPNLTFSTLTVSNMSPEDSSIYLCSVGRQGTGYTFGSGTRLTVV.

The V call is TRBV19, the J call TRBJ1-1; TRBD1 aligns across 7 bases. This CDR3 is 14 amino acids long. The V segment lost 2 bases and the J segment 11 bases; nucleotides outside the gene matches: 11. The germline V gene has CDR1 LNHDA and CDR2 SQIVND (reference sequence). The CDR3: CASSILRGGVDAFF. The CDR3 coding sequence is TGTGCCAGTAGTATATTACGAGGGGGCGTAGACGCTTTCTTT.

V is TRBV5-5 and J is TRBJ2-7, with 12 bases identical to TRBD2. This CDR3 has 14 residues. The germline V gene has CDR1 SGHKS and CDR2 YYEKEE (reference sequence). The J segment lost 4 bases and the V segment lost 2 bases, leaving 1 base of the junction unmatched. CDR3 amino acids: CASSFGLAGYEQYF. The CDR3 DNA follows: TGTGCCAGCAGCTTCGGACTAGCGGGATACGAGCAGTACTTC.

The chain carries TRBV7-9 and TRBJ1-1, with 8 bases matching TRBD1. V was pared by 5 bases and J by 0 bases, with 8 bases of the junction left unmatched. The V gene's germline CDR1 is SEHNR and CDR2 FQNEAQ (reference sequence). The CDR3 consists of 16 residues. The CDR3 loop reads CASSAGTGFMNTEAFF. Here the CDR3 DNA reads TGTGCCAGCAGCGCGGGGACAGGATTCATGAACACTGAAGCTTTCTTT.

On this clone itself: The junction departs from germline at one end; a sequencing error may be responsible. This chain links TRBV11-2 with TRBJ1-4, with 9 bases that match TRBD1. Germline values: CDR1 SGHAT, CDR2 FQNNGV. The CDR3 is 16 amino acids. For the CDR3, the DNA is TGTGCCAGCGGCTTTTGGGACAGGGAAAACGGGGAAAAACTGTTTTTT. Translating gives CASGFWDRENGEKLFF. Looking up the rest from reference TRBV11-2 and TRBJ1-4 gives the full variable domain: EAGVAQSPRYKIIEKRQSVAFWCNPISGHATLYWYQQILGQGPKLLIQFQNNGVVDDSQLPKDRFSAERLKGVDSTLKIQPAKLEDSAVYLCASGFWDRENGEKLFFGSGTQLSVL.

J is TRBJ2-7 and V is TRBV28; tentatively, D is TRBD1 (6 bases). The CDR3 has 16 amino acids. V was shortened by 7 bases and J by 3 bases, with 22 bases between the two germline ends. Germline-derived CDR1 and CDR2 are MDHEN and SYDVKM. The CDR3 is CASNRDQAGVYYEQYF. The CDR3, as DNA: TGTGCCAGCAATAGAGATCAGGCAGGGGTCTACTACGAGCAGTACTTC.

CDR3 DNA: TGTGCCAGCAGTTACCGGGACAGCAATAATGAAAAACTGTTTTTT. This translates into CASSYRDSNNEKLFF. The V call is TRBV6-6, the J call TRBJ1-4; 7 nucleotides agree with TRBD1. The J segment lost 4 bases and the V segment lost 2 bases, leaving 4 bases of the junction unmatched. Germline-derived CDR1 and CDR2 are MNHNY and SVGAGI (reference sequence). The CDR3 is 15 residues long.

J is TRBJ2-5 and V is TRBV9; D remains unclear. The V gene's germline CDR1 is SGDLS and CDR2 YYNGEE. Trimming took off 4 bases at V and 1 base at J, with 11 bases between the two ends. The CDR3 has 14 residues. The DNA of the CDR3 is TGTGCCAGCAGCCTCGGATCCGCCCAAGAGACCCAGTACTTC. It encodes CASSLGSAQETQYF.

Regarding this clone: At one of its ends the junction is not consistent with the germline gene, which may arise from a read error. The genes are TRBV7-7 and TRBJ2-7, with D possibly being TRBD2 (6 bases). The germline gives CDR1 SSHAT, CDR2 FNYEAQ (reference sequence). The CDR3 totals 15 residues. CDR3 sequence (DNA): TGTGCTAGCAGCTTAGAGCGTGGAGGGACCTACGAGCAGTACTTC. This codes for CASSLERGGTYEQYF.

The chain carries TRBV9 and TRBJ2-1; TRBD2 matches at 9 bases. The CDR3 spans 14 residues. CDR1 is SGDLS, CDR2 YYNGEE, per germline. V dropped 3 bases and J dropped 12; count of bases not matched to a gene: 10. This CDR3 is CASSADLAGSRQFF. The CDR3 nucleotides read TGTGCCAGCAGCGCGGACCTAGCGGGGTCTAGGCAGTTCTTC.

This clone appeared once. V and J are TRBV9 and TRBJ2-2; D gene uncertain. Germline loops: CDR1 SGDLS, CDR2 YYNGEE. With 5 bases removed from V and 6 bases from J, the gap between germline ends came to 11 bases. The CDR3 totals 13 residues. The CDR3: CASSVTVAGELFF. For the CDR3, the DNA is TGTGCCAGCAGTGTCACGGTGGCCGGGGAGCTGTTTTTT.

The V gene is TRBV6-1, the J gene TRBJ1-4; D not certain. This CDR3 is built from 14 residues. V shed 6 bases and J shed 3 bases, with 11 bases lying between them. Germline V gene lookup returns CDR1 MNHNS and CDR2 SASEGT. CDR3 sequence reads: CASREVGPNEKLFF. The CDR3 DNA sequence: TGTGCCAGCAGGGAGGTTGGGCCTAATGAAAAACTGTTTTTT.

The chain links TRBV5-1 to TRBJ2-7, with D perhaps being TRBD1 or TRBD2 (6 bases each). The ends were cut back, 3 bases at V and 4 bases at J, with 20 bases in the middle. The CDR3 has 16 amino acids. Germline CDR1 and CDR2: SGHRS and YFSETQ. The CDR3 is CASSSQVGGLGYEQYF. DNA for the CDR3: TGCGCCAGCAGCTCCCAGGTAGGGGGGTTAGGGTACGAGCAGTACTTC.

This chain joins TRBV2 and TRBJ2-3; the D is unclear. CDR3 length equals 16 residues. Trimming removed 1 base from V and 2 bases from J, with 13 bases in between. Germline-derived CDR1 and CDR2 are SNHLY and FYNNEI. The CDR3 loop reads CASSEGGSDLTDTQYF. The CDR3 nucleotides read TGTGCCAGCAGTGAAGGGGGTAGTGACCTCACAGATACGCAGTATTTT.

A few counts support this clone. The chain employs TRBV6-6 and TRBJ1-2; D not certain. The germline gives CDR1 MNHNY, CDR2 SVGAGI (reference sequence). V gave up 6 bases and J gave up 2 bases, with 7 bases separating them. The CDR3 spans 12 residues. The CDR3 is CASSPENYGYTF. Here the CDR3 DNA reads TGTGCCAGCAGCCCAGAAAACTATGGCTACACCTTC.

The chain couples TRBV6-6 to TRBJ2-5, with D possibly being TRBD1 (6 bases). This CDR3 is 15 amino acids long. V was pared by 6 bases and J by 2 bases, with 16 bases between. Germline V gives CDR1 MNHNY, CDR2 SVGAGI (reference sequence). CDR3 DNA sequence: TGTGCCAGCAGCCTATCCGGGACAACACAAGAGACCCAGTACTTC. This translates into CASSLSGTTQETQYF.

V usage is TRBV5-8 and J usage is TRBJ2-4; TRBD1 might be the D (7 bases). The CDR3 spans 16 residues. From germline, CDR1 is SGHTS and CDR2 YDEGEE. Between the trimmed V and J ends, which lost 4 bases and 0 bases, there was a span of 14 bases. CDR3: CASSQRQGLAKNIQYF. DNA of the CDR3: TGTGCCAGCAGCCAAAGACAGGGACTAGCCAAAAACATTCAGTACTTC.

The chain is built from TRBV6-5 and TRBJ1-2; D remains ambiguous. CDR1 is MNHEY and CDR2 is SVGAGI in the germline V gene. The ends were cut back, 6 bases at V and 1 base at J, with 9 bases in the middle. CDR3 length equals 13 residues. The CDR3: CASRPIYNYGYTF. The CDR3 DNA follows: TGTGCCAGCAGACCCATCTATAACTATGGCTACACCTTC.

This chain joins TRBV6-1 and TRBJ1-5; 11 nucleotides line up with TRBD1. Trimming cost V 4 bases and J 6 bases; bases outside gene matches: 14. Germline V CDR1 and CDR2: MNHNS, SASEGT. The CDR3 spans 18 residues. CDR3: CASSARNAGTGGSQPQHF. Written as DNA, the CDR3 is TGTGCCAGCAGTGCACGTAACGCCGGGACAGGGGGATCTCAGCCCCAGCATTTT.

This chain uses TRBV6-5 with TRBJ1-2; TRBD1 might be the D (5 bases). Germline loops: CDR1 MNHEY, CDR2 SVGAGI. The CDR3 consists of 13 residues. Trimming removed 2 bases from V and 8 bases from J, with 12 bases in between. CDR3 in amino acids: CASSYRQGHGYTF. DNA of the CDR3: TGTGCCAGCAGTTACCGCCAGGGTCACGGCTACACCTTC.

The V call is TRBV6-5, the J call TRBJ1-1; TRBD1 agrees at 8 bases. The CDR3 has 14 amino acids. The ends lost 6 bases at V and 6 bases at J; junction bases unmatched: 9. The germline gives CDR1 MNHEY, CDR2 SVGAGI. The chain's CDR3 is CASSAAGGLAEAFF. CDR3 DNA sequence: TGTGCCAGCAGCGCAGCAGGGGGCTTGGCTGAAGCTTTCTTT.

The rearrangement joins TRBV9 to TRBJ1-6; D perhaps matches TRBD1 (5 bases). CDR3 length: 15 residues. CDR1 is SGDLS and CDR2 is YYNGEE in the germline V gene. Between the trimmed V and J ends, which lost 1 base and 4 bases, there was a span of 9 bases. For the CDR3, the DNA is TGTGCCAGCAGCGTATCGACAGCGTATAATTCACCCCTCCACTTT. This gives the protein CASSVSTAYNSPLHF.

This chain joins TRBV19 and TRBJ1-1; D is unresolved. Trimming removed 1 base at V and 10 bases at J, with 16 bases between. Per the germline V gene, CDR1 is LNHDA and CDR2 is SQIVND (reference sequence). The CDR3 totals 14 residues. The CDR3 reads CASSIGNLPGIAFF. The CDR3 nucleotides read TGTGCCAGTAGTATAGGTAACTTGCCCGGGATAGCTTTCTTT. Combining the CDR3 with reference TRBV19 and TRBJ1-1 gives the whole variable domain DGGITQSPKYLFRKEGQNVTLSCEQNLNHDAMYWYRQDPGQGLRLIYYSQIVNDFQKGDIAEGYSVSREKKESFPLTVTSAQKNPTAFYLCASSIGNLPGIAFFGQGTRLTVV.

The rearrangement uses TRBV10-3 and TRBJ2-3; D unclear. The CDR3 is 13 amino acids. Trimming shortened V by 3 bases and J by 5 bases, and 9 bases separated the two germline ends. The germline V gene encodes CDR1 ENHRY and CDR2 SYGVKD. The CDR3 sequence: CAISDTVKDTQYF. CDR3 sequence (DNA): TGTGCCATCAGTGACACTGTTAAAGATACGCAGTATTTT.

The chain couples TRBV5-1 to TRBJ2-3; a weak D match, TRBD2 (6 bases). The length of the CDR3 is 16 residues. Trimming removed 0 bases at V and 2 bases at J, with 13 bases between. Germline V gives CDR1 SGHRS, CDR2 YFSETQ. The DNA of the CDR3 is TGCGCCAGCAGCTTGGCCCCGGTAGCGGTCACAGATACGCAGTATTTT. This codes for CASSLAPVAVTDTQYF.

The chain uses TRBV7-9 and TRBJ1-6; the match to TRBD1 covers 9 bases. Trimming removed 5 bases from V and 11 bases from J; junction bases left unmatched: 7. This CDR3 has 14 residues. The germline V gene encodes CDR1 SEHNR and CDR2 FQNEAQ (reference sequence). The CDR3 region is CASSKGTGRTPLHF. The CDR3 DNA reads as TGTGCCAGCAGCAAGGGGACAGGGCGAACACCCCTCCACTTT.

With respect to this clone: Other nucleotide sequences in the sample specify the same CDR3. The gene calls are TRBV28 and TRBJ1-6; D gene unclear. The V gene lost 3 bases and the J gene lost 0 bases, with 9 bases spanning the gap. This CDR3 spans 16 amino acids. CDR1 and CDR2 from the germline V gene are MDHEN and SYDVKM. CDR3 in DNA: TGTGCCAGCAGTTTGGGCCTGAGCTCCTATAATTCACCCCTCCACTTT. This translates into CASSLGLSSYNSPLHF. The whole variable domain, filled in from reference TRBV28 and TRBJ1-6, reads DVKVTQSSRYLVKRTGEKVFLECVQDMDHENMFWYRQDPGLGLRLIYFSYDVKMKEKGDIPEGYSVSREKKERFSLILESASTNQTSMYLCASSLGLSSYNSPLHFGNGTRLTVT.

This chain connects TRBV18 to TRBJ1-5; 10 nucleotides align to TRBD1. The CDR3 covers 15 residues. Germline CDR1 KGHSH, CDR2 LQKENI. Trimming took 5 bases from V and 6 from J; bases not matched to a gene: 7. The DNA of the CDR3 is TGTGCCAGCTCAGACGGACAGGGGGGGTTTCAGCCCCAGCATTTT. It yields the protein CASSDGQGGFQPQHF.

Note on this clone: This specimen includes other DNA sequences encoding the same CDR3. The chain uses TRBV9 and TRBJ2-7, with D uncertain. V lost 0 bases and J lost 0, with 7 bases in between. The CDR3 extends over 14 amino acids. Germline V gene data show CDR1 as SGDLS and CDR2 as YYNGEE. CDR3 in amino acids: CASSVESSSYEQYF. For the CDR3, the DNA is TGTGCCAGCAGCGTAGAATCGAGCTCCTACGAGCAGTACTTC.